This T cell receptor beta chain was sequenced in a study of lymphopenia after photon versus proton radiotherapy. Study-wide findings and caveats: Survival link was tested only in deceased patients; proton benefit remains a possibility.

To note about this clone: No antigen is known for it.

Germline V gene data show CDR1 as MNHEY and CDR2 as SVGAGI. V lost 0 bases, J lost 2 bases, and 3 bases stayed unmatched. The CDR3 consists of 15 residues. The repertoire was sequenced with immunoSEQ multiplex PCR; TCRdb's copy has only in-frame clones and lacks some. The repertoire has 50,000 or so clones, more than 85% of them found once; the top ten carry under 20%. This receptor was identified in a middle-aged woman with cholangiocarcinoma. The V call is TRBV6-5, the J call TRBJ1-2; 7 bases are shared with TRBD1. Sequencing was performed on peripheral blood, taken from a patient treated with photon-based radiotherapy. In nucleotides, the CDR3 is TGTGCCAGCAGTTACTCGTCAGGGGGGAACTATGGCTACACCTTC. Its protein product is CASSYSSGGNYGYTF.